Below, one T cell receptor (beta chain) is given with its context. Its matching antigen is unknown. Germline trimming cut 7 bases from V and 1 base from J; bases unmatched to any gene: 8. Germline-derived CDR1 and CDR2 are SGHRS and YFSETQ. The length of the CDR3 is 17 residues. Using immunoSEQ multiplex PCR, the repertoire was profiled, and TCRdb retains in-frame clones only, with some absent. Among around 600,000 clones listed, 98% were seen once. These data originate in a study of shared clonotypes between healthy human individuals. Findings and caveats of the study: Estimated richness values were generally larger in naive subsets than in memory subsets. Generation probabilities of non-shared clonotypes were lower (relative to those shared by all four donors). It was the few donors that limited the genetic and exposure-history diversity represented.

CD8 cells regarded as naive lacked CD45RO, were positively chosen for CCR7, and omitted terminally differentiated effector memory CD45RA+ cells. V usage is TRBV5-1 and J usage is TRBJ2-2; 12 bases are shared with TRBD2. The source is a young man in good health. The source material was naive CD8+ T cells sorted from blood. The CDR3 here is CASLPGTSGLNTGELFF. CDR3 DNA sequence: TGCGCCAGCTTGCCCGGGACTAGCGGGCTGAACACCGGGGAGCTGTTTTTT.